Presented here are 27 T cell receptor beta chains from one specimen sequenced in a study of T cells in Graves' hyperthyroidism and ophthalmopathy. RNA transcripts served as the template for amplifying TCR beta CDR3 regions. First-round RT-PCR of the TCR CDR3 relied on the HTBI primer set. TCRdb reprocessed the multiplex PCR reads with MiXCR, giving one entry per CDR3 protein. The data show about 640,000 distinct CDR3 sequences, less than 25% seen once. The specimen sequenced was blood. Every receptor here comes from a young man with Graves' ophthalmopathy.

This clonotype occurred a few times. V is TRBV2 and J is TRBJ2-1; 9 bases align to TRBD2. The V and J ends lost 6 bases and 5 bases, in that order; junction bases with no gene match: 8. Germline CDR1 SNHLY, CDR2 FYNNEI. CDR3 length: 15 residues. CDR3 bases: TGTGCCAGCAGGGGCGGGGGGGCCCCTAACAATGAGCAGTTCTTC. Translated, it gives CASRGGGAPNNEQFF.

The rearrangement uses TRBV19 and TRBJ1-2; no reliable D call. CDR3 length equals 14 residues. CDR1 and CDR2 from the germline V gene are LNHDA and SQIVND (reference sequence). Trimming pared 6 bases from V and 4 bases from J, leaving 15 bases between. The CDR3 protein is CASRGADIFYGYTF. CDR3 coding DNA: TGTGCCAGTAGGGGCGCAGACATTTTCTATGGCTACACCTTC.

CDR3 in amino acids: CASSYKGGAYGYTF. Written as DNA, the CDR3 is TGTGCCAGCAGTTACAAAGGGGGTGCCTATGGCTACACCTTC. The chain links TRBV27 to TRBJ1-2, with a weak D call TRBD1 (6 bases). Per the germline V gene, CDR1 is MNHEY and CDR2 is SMNVEV (reference sequence). The V end lost 4 bases, the J end lost 4 bases, and 13 bases lay between the germline ends. The CDR3 extends over 14 amino acids.

This clonotype was seen a handful of times. This chain uses TRBV18 with TRBJ2-2, with D possibly being TRBD1 (5 bases). Trimming cost V 6 bases and J 1 base, with 9 bases left between them. The V gene's germline CDR1 is KGHSH and CDR2 LQKENI. The CDR3 has 14 residues. CDR3 amino acids: CASSPTENTGELFF. The CDR3 DNA reads TGTGCCAGCTCGCCGACAGAGAACACCGGGGAGCTGTTTTTT.

This clonotype was recorded a few times. This chain connects TRBV7-9 to TRBJ2-3, with D possibly matching TRBD2 (7 bases). Trimming took off 5 bases at V and 5 bases at J, with 11 bases between the two ends. CDR1 SEHNR and CDR2 FQNEAQ come from the germline V gene (reference sequence). The CDR3 consists of 13 residues. The CDR3 sequence is CASSQGRVDTQYF. Written as DNA, the CDR3 is TGTGCCAGCAGCCAGGGGAGGGTAGATACGCAGTATTTT.

This clonotype was recorded many times. CDR3 nucleotide sequence: TGTGCCAGCAGCCCTCCCCCGGTTGTAGAGCAGTACTTC. Translation: CASSPPPVVEQYF. V usage is TRBV11-2 and J usage is TRBJ2-7, with D unclear. CDR3 length equals 13 residues. Trimming took 5 bases from V and 7 from J, leaving 15 bases between them. The germline V gene encodes CDR1 SGHAT and CDR2 FQNNGV.

This clonotype was recorded many times. J is TRBJ2-7 and V is TRBV7-9; D is ambiguous. The CDR3 loop spans 13 amino acids. V gave up 4 bases and J gave up 1 base, with 8 bases separating them. Germline values: CDR1 SEHNR, CDR2 FQNEAQ (reference sequence). CDR3 DNA: TGTGCCAGCAGCTCAGTGGAATCCTACGAGCAGTACTTC. Translated: CASSSVESYEQYF.

This clonotype was found many times. The V gene is TRBV7-8, the J gene TRBJ1-5; 8 nucleotides agree with TRBD1. CDR3 length: 14 residues. Germline V gene data show CDR1 as SGHVS and CDR2 as FQNEAQ. V shed 6 bases and J 7 bases; nucleotides not matched to a gene: 8. The CDR3 DNA reads as TGTGCCAGCAGACTAGACAGGGGCGGACAGCCCCAGCATTTT. Translating it yields CASRLDRGGQPQHF.

This clonotype was seen repeatedly, ten times or more. This chain links TRBV20-1 with TRBJ2-5; 11 nucleotides align to TRBD2. Trimming took 6 bases from V and 4 from J; bases not matched to a gene: 7. The CDR3 is made up of 14 amino acids. CDR1 is DFQATT, CDR2 SNEGSKA, per germline (reference sequence). CDR3 amino acids: CSASTTSGGETQYF. CDR3 DNA sequence: TGCAGTGCCTCGACTACTAGCGGGGGAGAGACCCAGTACTTC.

Only a few counts were recorded for this clonotype. The chain has TRBV18 and TRBJ2-6; 7 positions match TRBD1. The germline V gene has CDR1 KGHSH and CDR2 LQKENI. The CDR3 totals 17 residues. Trimming removed 3 bases from V and 0 bases from J; junction bases left unmatched: 5. CDR3 region: CASSPGQISSGANVLTF. The CDR3 nucleotides are TGTGCCAGCTCACCGGGACAGATAAGCTCTGGGGCCAACGTCCTGACTTTC.

Concerning this clonotype itself: One base away lies a much larger clone, so this may be a sequencing read error. This sequence joins TRBV6-2 or TRBV6-3 and TRBJ2-7, with D unresolved. This CDR3 is built from 11 residues. Germline CDR1 is MNHEY and CDR2 is SVGEGT. This CDR3 is CASSYGGEQHF. The CDR3 region has the DNA TGTGCCAGCAGTTACGGCGGCGAGCAGCACTTC.

This clonotype occurred many times. CDR3 DNA sequence: TGCAGTGCCGCTACAGGGGGAATAAGCAATCAGCCCCAGCATTTT. Translated: CSAATGGISNQPQHF. The V and J genes are TRBV20-1 and TRBJ1-5; 8 bases are shared with TRBD1. The CDR3 has 15 amino acids. V dropped 6 bases and J dropped 1; count of bases not matched to a gene: 8. Germline CDR1 and CDR2: DFQATT and SNEGSKA (reference sequence).

This clonotype was recorded many times. The chain is built from TRBV18 and TRBJ1-5; TRBD1 aligns across 7 bases. Per germline, CDR1 KGHSH and CDR2 LQKENI. This CDR3 spans 12 amino acids. After removal of 8 bases from V and 2 bases from J, the junction contained 0 bases not matched to a gene. The CDR3 DNA reads TGTGCCAGCGGACAGGGCAATCAGCCCCAGCATTTT. Its protein product is CASGQGNQPQHF.

J is TRBJ2-5 and V is TRBV20-1; a possible D gene is TRBD1 (7 bases). From germline, CDR1 is DFQATT and CDR2 SNEGSKA (reference sequence). The germline V and J ends were trimmed by 3 bases and 5 bases, with 13 bases remaining between them. The CDR3 covers 13 residues. CDR3 DNA: TGCAGTGCTAGGCTGACAGGGAGGGAGACCCAGTACTTC. Amino acid sequence: CSARLTGRETQYF.

This sequence joins TRBV20-1 and TRBJ2-7; 9 bases match TRBD2. The length of the CDR3 is 13 residues. Looked up from germline, CDR1 is DFQATT and CDR2 is SNEGSKA (reference sequence). V trimming: 2 bases; J trimming: 3 bases; junction bases outside the gene matches: 2. This CDR3 reads CSARKTSGYEQYF. In nucleotides, the CDR3 is TGCAGTGCTAGAAAGACTAGCGGCTACGAGCAGTACTTC.

In this sample, this clonotype turned up many times. The chain has TRBV3-1 and TRBJ2-4; TRBD2 might be the D (5 bases). The germline V and J ends were trimmed by 1 base and 9 bases, with 19 bases remaining between them. Germline V CDR1 and CDR2: LGHDT, YNNKEL (reference sequence). The CDR3 spans 16 residues. The CDR3 loop is CASSQAFRTNEGIQYF. The CDR3 DNA follows: TGTGCCAGCAGCCAAGCTTTCCGGACCAATGAGGGCATTCAGTACTTC.

This clonotype was seen at least ten times. The genes are TRBV6-1 and TRBJ1-5, with 8 bases matching TRBD1. The germline gives CDR1 MNHNS, CDR2 SASEGT. V shed 2 bases, J shed 4 bases, and the junction held 4 bases outside the gene matches. CDR3 length equals 15 residues. In DNA, the CDR3 is TGTGCCAGCAGTGAACAGGACAGGGTAAATCAGCCCCAGCATTTT. It codes for CASSEQDRVNQPQHF.

This sequence joins TRBV28 and TRBJ2-1; perhaps TRBD1 as D (6 bases). Trimming cost V 6 bases and J 3 bases, with 9 bases left between them. The CDR3 sequence is 13 residues long. CDR1 and CDR2 from the germline V gene are MDHEN and SYDVKM. CDR3 sequence (DNA): TGTGCCAGCAGACAGGACAGCTACAATGAGCAGTTCTTC. Translating it yields CASRQDSYNEQFF.

A few counts support this clonotype. The chain employs TRBV6-5 and TRBJ2-2; D gene ambiguous. Trimming cost V 0 bases and J 2 bases, with 13 bases left between them. The CDR3 has 17 residues. Germline V CDR1 and CDR2: MNHEY, SVGAGI. Here the CDR3 reads CASSYSFDDTNTGELFF. The CDR3 coding sequence is TGTGCCAGCAGTTACTCGTTTGATGACACCAACACCGGGGAGCTGTTTTTT.

This clonotype was seen a few times. This chain joins TRBV6-5 and TRBJ1-4; a possible D gene is TRBD1 (6 bases). Trimming cost V 0 bases and J 12 bases, with 20 bases left between them. The CDR3 runs 16 residues. In germline, CDR1 is MNHEY, CDR2 SVGAGI. The CDR3 loop reads CASSYSIQKNREQLFF. DNA for the CDR3: TGTGCCAGCAGTTACTCGATACAAAAAAACAGGGAGCAACTGTTTTTT.

This clonotype came up a few times. This chain joins TRBV27 and TRBJ1-4; D is perhaps TRBD1 (5 bases). CDR3 length: 14 amino acids. V lost 6 bases and J 3 bases, leaving 11 bases between the germline ends. The V gene's germline CDR1 is MNHEY and CDR2 SMNVEV (reference sequence). Here the CDR3 reads CASRPGLANEKLFF. The DNA for the CDR3 is TGTGCCAGCAGACCAGGGCTAGCTAATGAAAAACTGTTTTTT.

This clonotype has ten or more counts. V is TRBV28 and J is TRBJ1-2, with a weak D call TRBD1 (5 bases). CDR1 is MDHEN, CDR2 SYDVKM, per germline. The length of the CDR3 is 13 residues. V lost 3 bases and J 7 bases, leaving 12 bases between the germline ends. CDR3 residues: CASSLDGAGGYTF. CDR3 in DNA: TGTGCCAGCAGTTTGGACGGGGCCGGTGGCTACACCTTC.

Only a few counts were recorded for this clonotype. V and J are TRBV6-1 and TRBJ1-5; 9 positions agree with TRBD1. The CDR3 has 15 residues. From germline, CDR1 is MNHNS and CDR2 SASEGT. The trim removed 5 bases at V and 4 bases at J, leaving 6 bases unmatched. The CDR3 DNA reads TGTGCCAGCAGTCGAGCCGGGACAGGGAATCAGCCCCAGCATTTT. This gives the protein CASSRAGTGNQPQHF.

This clonotype was seen a few times. The chain has TRBV2 and TRBJ1-2; a weak D match, TRBD1 (5 bases). Trimming removed 11 bases at V and 4 bases at J, with 8 bases between. The CDR3 length is 10 residues. Germline V CDR1 and CDR2: SNHLY, FYNNEI. The CDR3 sequence: CASGAYGYTF. DNA of the CDR3: TGTGCCTCCGGGGCCTATGGCTACACCTTC.

The rearrangement joins TRBV3-1 to TRBJ2-7, with TRBD2 identical over 9 bases. Losses at the gene ends were 4 bases for V and 9 bases for J; bases not matched to a gene: 22. This CDR3 is built from 18 residues. Germline V gene lookup returns CDR1 LGHDT and CDR2 YNNKEL (reference sequence). The CDR3 DNA sequence: TGTGCCAGCAGCCCACCAACCTGGCTCGCGGGAGGGCCAGGAGGGCAGTACTTC. Protein sequence: CASSPPTWLAGGPGGQYF.

Comment on this clonotype: A read error may explain this, as a much larger clone is one base away. This chain uses TRBV6-5 with TRBJ1-5; no reliable D call. The CDR3 extends over 12 amino acids. V dropped 6 bases and J dropped 3 bases, with 6 bases sitting between them. CDR1 is MNHEY and CDR2 is SVGAGI in the germline V gene. Written as DNA, the CDR3 is TGTGCCAGCAGGTACAACAATCAGCCCCAGCATTTT. It translates to CASRYNNQPQHF.

This clonotype appeared many times. The V and J genes are TRBV6-8 and TRBJ1-1; D is unclear. V was clipped by 2 bases and J by 3 bases, with 7 bases between them. Germline assignment: CDR1 MNHGY and CDR2 SAAAGT. This CDR3 spans 13 amino acids. CDR3 nucleotides: TGTGCCAGCAGTTACCTCGCAGACACTGAAGCTTTCTTT. It yields the protein CASSYLADTEAFF.